What follows are 6 T cell receptor beta chains derived from one specimen sequenced in a study of lymphopenia after photon versus proton radiotherapy. Sequenced by immunoSEQ multiplex PCR; TCRdb stores in-frame clones only, minus some. The sample consists of about 30,000 clones, nearly 95% of them appearing once. This specimen was peripheral blood, taken from a patient treated with photon-based radiotherapy. The receptors were sampled from a woman aged 50 to 60 with cholangiocarcinoma.

The V gene is TRBV29-1, the J gene TRBJ2-1; 9 bases are shared with TRBD2. CDR3 length: 16 amino acids. Germline CDR1 SQVTM, CDR2 ANQGSEA. The junction had 14 bases not matched to a gene; V was cut back by 3 bases and J by 8 bases. The CDR3, as DNA: TGCAGCGTTGACCAAGGGGTATTAGCGGGGGCGGATGAGCAGTTCTTC. As protein: CSVDQGVLAGADEQFF.

CDR3 DNA: TGTGCCAGCAGTTACCCACCAGTAGATACGCAGTATTTT. It is translated as CASSYPPVDTQYF. The chain links TRBV6-6 to TRBJ2-3; no definite D call. The V gene's germline CDR1 is MNHNY and CDR2 SVGAGI (reference sequence). The CDR3 loop spans 13 amino acids. Trimming took 2 bases from V and 5 from J, leaving 8 bases between them.

The genes are TRBV14 and TRBJ1-5; D is unresolved. Germline CDR1 SGHDN, CDR2 FVKESK. The V end lost 2 bases, the J end lost 6 bases, and 11 bases lay between the germline ends. This CDR3 region has 14 residues. The CDR3 bases are TGTGCCAGCAGCCAAAGGTGGGGAGGTCAGCCCCAGCATTTT. It codes for CASSQRWGGQPQHF.

The rearrangement uses TRBV7-2 and TRBJ1-3; D gene ambiguous. Germline-derived CDR1 and CDR2 are SGHTA and FQGNSA. The CDR3 covers 17 residues. The V and J ends lost 6 bases and 0 bases respectively, with 18 bases between them. The CDR3 spells CASSTPQQTFSGNTIYF. CDR3 nucleotides: TGTGCCAGCAGTACCCCCCAACAGACTTTCTCTGGAAACACCATATATTTT.

This sequence joins TRBV7-9 and TRBJ2-7; the D gene is possibly TRBD1 (6 bases). Trimming removed 5 bases at V and 5 bases at J, with 10 bases between. CDR1 SEHNR and CDR2 FQNEAQ come from the germline V gene (reference sequence). The CDR3 extends over 12 amino acids. CDR3 loop: CASSIQGDEQYF. As DNA, the CDR3 is TGTGCCAGCAGCATACAGGGTGACGAGCAGTACTTC.

This clone was seen a single time. The rearrangement links TRBV18 to TRBJ1-3; D call uncertain. Germline V gene data show CDR1 as KGHSH and CDR2 as LQKENI. The CDR3 extends over 18 amino acids. With 2 bases removed from V and 4 bases from J, the gap between germline ends came to 21 bases. CDR3 protein: CASSPTINGFPGGNTIYF. The CDR3 bases are TGTGCCAGCTCACCAACGATCAACGGGTTCCCGGGAGGAAACACCATATATTTT.